This is a list of T cell receptor beta chains from one sample in a study of OX40 agonist ivuxolimab in advanced cancers. The method was immunoSEQ multiplex PCR; TCRdb's version includes in-frame clones alone and lacks a portion of them. This table has fewer than 85,000 clones, approximately 90% appearing once. The input for sequencing was CD4+ or CD8+ T cells sorted from blood, taken in a trial of the OX40 agonist ivuxolimab. The receptors originated from an adult with an advanced solid tumor such as melanoma, head and neck, liver or kidney cancer. CDR3s include the opening cysteine and the closing phenylalanine or tryptophan.

TRBJ2-5 | TRBV7-7 | CASPGGGETQYF
TRBJ1-2 | TRBV28 | CASSLPDRGLGYTF
. | TRBV19 | CASSIEWQSSYEQYF
TRBJ1-1 | TRBV5-5 | CASSFKGSTEAFF
TRBJ2-3 | TRBV4-1 | CASSQPTSGYTGDTQYF
TRBJ1-1 | TRBV5-1 | CASSLGPGGLLTEAFF
TRBJ1-5 | TRBV2 | CASTYYSNQPQHF
TRBJ2-3 | TRBV15 | CATSREIMTDTQYF
TRBJ2-1 | TRBV7-2 | CASSILGTGVGEQFF
TRBJ1-4 | TRBV5-6 | CASSLVGVTNEKLFF
TRBJ2-2 | TRBV19 | CASTGWNSFNTGELFF
TRBJ2-7 | TRBV7-9 | CASSPKGLTYEQYF
TRBJ2-3 | TRBV6-6 | CASSYTSGNTDTQYF
TRBJ1-4 | TRBV6-5 | CASKPPGGEKLFF
TRBJ2-7 | TRBV4-2 | CASSQDLFSYEQYF
TRBJ2-5 | TRBV7-2 | CASSSVPRGLASTQYF
TRBJ2-7 | TRBV28 | CASSSQILRRQGAKYEQYF
TRBJ2-1 | TRBV6-1 | CASEGRSSYNEQFF
TRBJ2-1 | TRBV11-1 | CASSFMDGGNEQFF
TRBJ2-3 | TRBV19 | CASSMANTDTQYF
TRBJ1-4 | TRBV5-1 | CASSSGVLGEKLFF
TRBJ2-5 | TRBV7-8 | CASSLGLREPLLRETQYF
TRBJ2-7 | TRBV7-8 | CASSFTSGSSYEQYF
TRBJ2-7 | TRBV6-1 | CASSWGLDEQYF
TRBJ2-7 | TRBV30 | CAWSVEAEQYF
TRBJ2-5 | TRBV7-2 | CASSLAAGGASQYF
TRBJ2-1 | TRBV30 | CAWTILPDPLYNEQFF
TRBJ1-5 | TRBV10-3 | CAISEKGGNQPQHF
TRBJ2-1 | TRBV9 | CASSVLAGLYNEQFF
TRBJ2-5 | TRBV2 | CASSAPKETQYF
TRBJ2-6 | TRBV19 | CASRPGQVISGANVLTF
TRBJ1-5 | TRBV11-2 | CASSFPGQPYYSNQPQHF
TRBJ2-5 | TRBV7-9 | CASSLGTTEETQYF
TRBJ1-5 | TRBV15 | CATSRDTGGFQPQHF
TRBJ1-2 | TRBV6-5 | CASRTGANYGYTF
TRBJ2-7 | TRBV10-3 | CATRDRAYEQYF
TRBJ2-7 | TRBV5-5 | CASSLAWGIYEQYF
TRBJ2-6 | TRBV7-8 | CASSFSWGSGANVLTF
TRBJ2-7 | TRBV4-1 | CASSPRQGDFYEQYF
TRBJ1-2 | TRBV11-3 | CASSLVSPAPHGYTF
TRBJ2-3 | TRBV5-5 | CASSFEGSDTQYF
TRBJ2-7 | TRBV7-9 | CASSSNLDRDEQYF
TRBJ1-1 | TRBV10-2 | CASSERVRRGTEAFF
. | TRBV4-2 | CASSQPTTGLAFYEQYF
TRBJ2-3 | TRBV6-7 | CASSYHLGGRHTTQYF
TRBJ1-5 | TRBV9 | CASSVASNQPQHF
TRBJ2-5 | TRBV7-8 | CASSSRPLGGSGETQYF
TRBJ2-7 | TRBV23-1 | CASFHTRASYEQYF
TRBJ2-1 | TRBV5-1 | CASRGTEEGEQFF
TRBJ2-3 | TRBV7-9 | CASSSTALAGGTDTQYF
TRBJ2-3 | TRBV2 | CASRGWGDTQYF
TRBJ2-1 | TRBV7-9 | CASSGGSGSSYNEQFF
TRBJ1-1 | TRBV5-8 | CASSLVWTGAFF
TRBJ2-3 | TRBV9 | CASSVVSGWTDTQYF
TRBJ2-5 | TRBV4-1 | CASSPPGPQGGTQYF